This TCR beta chain was identified in a study of blood T cell repertoires in COVID-19. Study-wide context: Samples representing acute and convalescent COVID-19 were sourced from the United States, Italy and Spain.

CDR3 length: 15 residues. From germline, CDR1 is SGHDN and CDR2 FVKESK. V gave up 1 base and J gave up 0 bases, with 9 bases separating them. Authors' analysis steps: Amplification of reference gene primers was used by the study to estimate nucleated cell counts. The data were produced by immunoSEQ multiplex PCR, yet TCRdb's version contains in-frame clones alone and is incomplete. From that table come the V and J calls and clone size; the DNA was used to work out D and trimming. The data show about 210,000 clones, about 83% seen once. Input material: peripheral blood. The V and J genes are TRBV14 and TRBJ2-5; tentative D call: TRBD2 (6 bases). The receptor was derived from a woman aged 50 to 60 with active or convalescent COVID-19. CDR3 region: CASSQARLDQETQYF. CDR3 DNA: TGTGCCAGCAGCCAAGCGCGACTAGACCAAGAGACCCAGTACTTC.